The 21 T cell receptor beta chains in this list originate from one sample, sequenced in a study of blood T cell repertoires in COVID-19 (TCRdb year 2020). Library preparation used the immunoSEQ multiplex PCR assay. As stored in TCRdb, this immuneACCESS dataset retains in-frame rearrangements with V and J assigned. A fraction of the clones does not appear; measured against another copy, unresolved V genes explain less than half of the discrepancy, and the remainder lacks a known reason. A total of fewer than 350,000 clones appear in this sample, about nine tenths of them only once. About 10% of the sample is taken by the ten largest. Material: peripheral blood. The receptors stem from a man aged 35-49 years with active or convalescent COVID-19.

The rearrangement uses TRBV29-1 and TRBJ2-5, with TRBD1 as a possible D gene (6 bases). Germline V gene sequence: CDR1 SQVTM, CDR2 ANQGSEA. Trimming shortened V by 5 bases and J by 2 bases, and 15 bases separated the two germline ends. The CDR3 extends over 14 amino acids. The CDR3 loop is CSVQTSGQQETQYF. CDR3 nucleotides: TGCAGCGTTCAGACCTCGGGACAACAAGAGACCCAGTACTTC.

The chain links TRBV4-2 to TRBJ1-4, with D unclear. V lost 2 bases, J lost 0 bases, and 7 bases lay in between. This CDR3 contains 15 residues. Germline V gives CDR1 LGHNA, CDR2 YNFKEQ. The CDR3 DNA follows: TGTGCCAGCAGCCAAATACATGCAACTAATGAAAAACTGTTTTTT. Amino acids: CASSQIHATNEKLFF.

The chain is built from TRBV9 and TRBJ2-1, with 9 bases lining up with TRBD2. The V gene's germline CDR1 is SGDLS and CDR2 YYNGEE. V lost 0 bases to trimming and J lost 6 bases; unmatched junction nucleotides: 13. This CDR3 spans 18 amino acids. Written as DNA, the CDR3 is TGTGCCAGCAGCGTAGTTCCACCCGGTAGCGGGAGATTCAATGAGCAGTTCTTC. Translating gives CASSVVPPGSGRFNEQFF.

The rearrangement links TRBV15 to TRBJ1-4; weak D call: TRBD1 (5 bases). V lost 0 bases to trimming and J lost 4 bases, with 12 bases between them. This CDR3 is built from 16 residues. Germline assignment: CDR1 LNHNV and CDR2 YYDKDF (reference sequence). The CDR3 DNA sequence: TGTGCCACCAGCAGAGATATTGGGGCTGATAATGAAAAACTGTTTTTT. As protein: CATSRDIGADNEKLFF.

This rearrangement joins TRBV6-5 to TRBJ2-5; D unclear. The CDR3 spans 11 residues. Trimming took off 2 bases at V and 5 bases at J, with 3 bases between the two ends. Germline loops: CDR1 MNHEY, CDR2 SVGAGI. In DNA, the CDR3 is TGTGCCAGCAGTTACGCGGAGACCCAGTACTTC. Translation: CASSYAETQYF.

The chain uses TRBV5-4 and TRBJ1-3; perhaps TRBD1 as D (5 bases). Germline V gene lookup returns CDR1 SGHNT and CDR2 YYREEE (reference sequence). V was pared by 4 bases and J by 0 bases, with 11 bases between. The CDR3 totals 15 residues. The CDR3 sequence is CASSGPGFSGNTIYF. CDR3 in DNA: TGTGCCAGCAGCGGACCAGGGTTCTCTGGAAACACCATATATTTT.

The chain combines TRBV28 with TRBJ2-4; D gene uncertain. V lost 7 bases and J lost 0, with 13 bases in between. The CDR3 contains 15 residues. Germline V gene lookup returns CDR1 MDHEN and CDR2 SYDVKM. DNA of the CDR3: TGTGCCAGCACTCCCGGTCGAGGAGCCAAAAACATTCAGTACTTC. Its translation is CASTPGRGAKNIQYF.

The V call is TRBV7-9, the J call TRBJ2-3; TRBD2 agrees at 11 bases. The germline gives CDR1 SEHNR, CDR2 FQNEAQ (reference sequence). The V segment lost 5 bases and the J segment 6 bases; nucleotides outside the gene matches: 7. This CDR3 has 15 amino acids. Here the CDR3 DNA reads TGTGCCAGCAGCCCTAGCGGGGGGCTGGGGGATACGCAGTATTTT. Translation gives CASSPSGGLGDTQYF.

The chain combines TRBV3-1 (or the pseudogene TRBV3-2) with TRBJ1-1; D is perhaps TRBD1 (5 bases). V lost 3 bases to trimming and J lost 11 bases, with 19 bases between them. The CDR3 extends over 14 amino acids. CDR1 and CDR2 from the germline V gene are LGHDT and YNNKEL (reference sequence). The CDR3 loop is CASSQSSRVTEAFF. The CDR3 coding sequence is TGTGCCAGCAGCCAGTCGAGCAGGGTAACGGAGGCTTTCTTT.

This chain uses TRBV6-6 with TRBJ2-1; TRBD1 matches at 8 bases. The CDR3 totals 13 residues. The germline V gene has CDR1 MNHNY and CDR2 SVGAGI (reference sequence). V lost 5 bases, J lost 9 bases, and 6 bases stayed unmatched. CDR3 region: CASSPGQGGEQFF. For the CDR3, the DNA is TGTGCCAGCAGTCCTGGACAGGGCGGTGAGCAGTTCTTC.

The chain is built from TRBV6-6 and TRBJ2-2, with TRBD1 matching over 8 bases. Trimming removed 5 bases from V and 1 base from J; junction bases left unmatched: 6. Germline CDR1 reads MNHNY; CDR2 reads SVGAGI (reference sequence). CDR3 length equals 16 residues. The CDR3 DNA is TGTGCCAGCAGTCGACAGGGGATAAGGAACACCGGGGAGCTGTTTTTT. It is translated as CASSRQGIRNTGELFF.

The chain carries TRBV30 and TRBJ1-4, with a weak D call TRBD1 (6 bases). The CDR3 consists of 13 residues. CDR1 and CDR2 from the germline V gene are GTSNPN and SVGIG (reference sequence). Trimming removed 2 bases at V and 12 bases at J, with 16 bases between. The CDR3 spells CAWSRDIFGELFF. The CDR3 DNA is TGTGCCTGGAGTAGGGACATCTTTGGGGAACTGTTTTTT. Filled out from reference TRBV30 and TRBJ1-4, the complete variable domain reads SQTIHQWPATLVQPVGSPLSLECTVEGTSNPNLYWYRQAAGRGLQLLFYSVGIGQISSEVPQNLSASRPQDRQFILSSKKLLLSDSGFYLCAWSRDIFGELFFGSGTQLSVL.

This clone came up a few times. J is TRBJ2-3 and V is TRBV2, with D perhaps matching TRBD1 (5 bases). The CDR3 spans 14 residues. V dropped 4 bases and J dropped 6 bases, with 14 bases sitting between them. In germline, CDR1 is SNHLY, CDR2 FYNNEI. CDR3 amino acids: CASSVTGNHDTQYF. The CDR3 nucleotides read TGTGCCAGCAGTGTTACAGGCAACCATGATACGCAGTATTTT. The full variable domain, rest sourced from reference TRBV2 and TRBJ2-3, is EPEVTQTPSHQVTQMGQEVILRCVPISNHLYFYWYRQILGQKVEFLVSFYNNEISEKSEIFDDQFSVERPDGSNFTLKIRSTKLEDSAMYFCASSVTGNHDTQYFGPGTRLTVL.

The chain carries TRBV10-3 and TRBJ1-1, with D maybe TRBD1 (6 bases). This CDR3 region has 14 residues. Germline V gene data show CDR1 as ENHRY and CDR2 as SYGVKD. With 4 bases removed from V and 1 base from J, the gap between germline ends came to 10 bases. As DNA, the CDR3 is TGTGCCATCAGTGGAGGGGGTGGGAACACTGAAGCTTTCTTT. Encoded protein: CAISGGGGNTEAFF.

The gene calls are TRBV10-2 and TRBJ2-1; TRBD2 might be the D (6 bases). CDR3 length: 11 residues. Germline CDR1 reads WSHSY; CDR2 reads SAAADI. Trimming cost V 6 bases and J 9 bases, with 9 bases left between them. CDR3 sequence: CASRTSTEQFF. Here the CDR3 DNA reads TGCGCCAGCAGGACTAGTACTGAGCAGTTCTTC.

The rearrangement uses TRBV28 and TRBJ2-4, with a possible D match to TRBD1 (6 bases). The CDR3 length is 14 residues. V dropped 8 bases and J dropped 1 base, with 12 bases sitting between them. Germline CDR1 MDHEN, CDR2 SYDVKM. The CDR3 reads CASSPGVAKNIQYF. As DNA, the CDR3 is TGTGCCAGCTCGCCAGGGGTGGCCAAAAACATTCAGTACTTC.

This clone was seen more than once but under ten times. The rearrangement links TRBV11-2 to TRBJ1-1; 7 positions match TRBD1. The junction had 4 bases not matched to a gene; V was cut back by 1 base and J by 5 bases. CDR3 length: 14 amino acids. Germline CDR1 and CDR2: SGHAT and FQNNGV. CDR3 bases: TGTGCCAGCAGCTTAGGACAGGGAAGGACTGAAGCTTTCTTT. It codes for CASSLGQGRTEAFF. Drawing the rest from reference TRBV11-2 and TRBJ1-1, the complete variable domain is EAGVAQSPRYKIIEKRQSVAFWCNPISGHATLYWYQQILGQGPKLLIQFQNNGVVDDSQLPKDRFSAERLKGVDSTLKIQPAKLEDSAVYLCASSLGQGRTEAFFGQGTRLTVV.

The J gene is TRBJ1-2, the V gene TRBV6-1; D is perhaps TRBD1 (5 bases). V shed 6 bases and J shed 3 bases, with 11 bases lying between them. The CDR3 consists of 13 residues. Germline V CDR1 and CDR2: MNHNS, SASEGT. CDR3 loop: CASSTGGDYGYTF. For the CDR3, the DNA is TGTGCCAGCAGCACCGGAGGGGACTATGGCTACACCTTC.

The chain employs TRBV30 and TRBJ2-6; 7 bases line up with TRBD1. Trimming took 4 bases from V and 1 from J; bases not matched to a gene: 7. From germline, CDR1 is GTSNPN and CDR2 SVGIG (reference sequence). The length of the CDR3 is 16 residues. The CDR3 spells CAWTRTGYSGANVLTF. The CDR3 DNA is TGTGCCTGGACCAGGACAGGTTATTCTGGGGCCAACGTCCTGACTTTC.

J is TRBJ2-3 and V is TRBV11-2, with D perhaps TRBD2 (6 bases). CDR1 is SGHAT, CDR2 FQNNGV, per germline. The V gene lost 3 bases and the J gene lost 1 base, with 8 bases spanning the gap. The CDR3 is 14 residues long. CDR3 in DNA: TGTGCCAGCAGCTTGACTAGAGGCACAGATACGCAGTATTTT. It is translated as CASSLTRGTDTQYF.

The gene calls are TRBV5-1 and TRBJ2-1; D is perhaps TRBD2 (6 bases). Germline assignment: CDR1 SGHRS and CDR2 YFSETQ. The CDR3 extends over 16 amino acids. V lost 6 bases and J 0 bases, leaving 16 bases between the germline ends. The CDR3 coding sequence is TGCGCCAGCACGTCGGCGGGGTCCAACTCCTACAATGAGCAGTTCTTC. Translating it yields CASTSAGSNSYNEQFF.